Sequencing of this T cell receptor (beta chain) was carried out in a study of CD8 T cells in Susac syndrome. cDNA came from roughly 0.5 to 1 ug RNA primed by random hexamers. It was immunoSEQ multiplex PCR that amplified TCR beta CDR3 across 54 Vbeta and 13 Jbeta. One entry per CDR3 protein results from TCRdb running MiXCR on the immunoSEQ multiplex PCR reads. The repertoire holds about 130,000 distinct CDR3 sequences, with more than 75% as singletons. Of note for this clonotype: No antigen is known for it.

TEMRA cells were FACS-enriched, unlike CD8+ and CD4+ T cells, which were negatively isolated. Study results and caveats: As acknowledged by the study, its TCR sequencing and HLA analysis included a relatively small number of individuals.

The clonotype originates from a human donor with multiple sclerosis. The sample consisted of CD8+ T cells from PBMCs.

The CDR3 loop reads CSVLDSGYEQYF. In nucleotides, the CDR3 is TGCAGCGTTCTCGATTCAGGCTACGAGCAGTACTTC. The chain joins TRBV29-1 to TRBJ2-7; D not resolved. V lost 5 bases and J 3 bases, leaving 11 bases between the germline ends. CDR3 length: 12 residues. The germline gives CDR1 SQVTM, CDR2 ANQGSEA.